The text below deals with one T cell receptor beta chain. Its antigen is undetermined. Libraries were prepared by immunoSEQ multiplex PCR; TCRdb keeps only in-frame clonotypes and omits some of them. In the table there are approximately 28,000 clones, around nine tenths of which are singletons. This sample is part of a study of T cells in localized non-small cell lung cancer. Study-wide findings and caveats: Density of T cells in blood, when higher, went with longer overall survival.

V lost 6 bases and J 3 bases, leaving 12 bases between the germline ends. The germline V gene has CDR1 LNHDA and CDR2 SQIVND (reference sequence). The CDR3 is made up of 14 amino acids. This receptor was identified in a female donor of 60 years or more with stage II squamous cell lung carcinoma. This material consisted of peripheral blood, taken before any cancer treatment. V usage is TRBV19 and J usage is TRBJ1-5, with D possibly TRBD1 on 6 matching bases. The CDR3 DNA follows: TGTGCCAGTAGCGGGGGGGCCCACAATCAGCCCCAGCATTTT. It translates to CASSGGAHNQPQHF.